Given below is one TCR beta chain in context. Its antigen is as yet unknown. Germline V gene data show CDR1 as PRHDT and CDR2 as FYEKMQ (reference sequence). There are 18 residues in the CDR3. J gave up 0 bases and V 0 bases, and 7 bases lay outside the gene matches. Method: immunoSEQ multiplex PCR; TCRdb's copy keeps in-frame clones and lacks some. The data contain about 120,000 clones, around 94% of them seen just once; the ten biggest clones take up around 0.022%. Corrective cardiac operations yielded the resected thymus tissue. Infants, healthy and Finnish, who were having corrective surgery for congenital heart defects served as donors. This record belongs to a study of human thymus T cells. Study results and caveats: Thymic repertoires overlap heavily among unrelated individuals, related research has reported. What appeared biased in thymic and blood repertoires was the usage of V and J genes.

The chain joins TRBV13 to TRBJ1-5, with TRBD1 matching 8 bases. Material for sequencing was thymus tissue. This TCR was recovered from a boy in the first two years of life with a congenital heart defect but otherwise immunologically healthy. CDR3 nucleotide sequence: TGTGCCAGCAGCTTAGGGGGACAGGAGGGGTATAGCAATCAGCCCCAGCATTTT. Amino acids: CASSLGGQEGYSNQPQHF.